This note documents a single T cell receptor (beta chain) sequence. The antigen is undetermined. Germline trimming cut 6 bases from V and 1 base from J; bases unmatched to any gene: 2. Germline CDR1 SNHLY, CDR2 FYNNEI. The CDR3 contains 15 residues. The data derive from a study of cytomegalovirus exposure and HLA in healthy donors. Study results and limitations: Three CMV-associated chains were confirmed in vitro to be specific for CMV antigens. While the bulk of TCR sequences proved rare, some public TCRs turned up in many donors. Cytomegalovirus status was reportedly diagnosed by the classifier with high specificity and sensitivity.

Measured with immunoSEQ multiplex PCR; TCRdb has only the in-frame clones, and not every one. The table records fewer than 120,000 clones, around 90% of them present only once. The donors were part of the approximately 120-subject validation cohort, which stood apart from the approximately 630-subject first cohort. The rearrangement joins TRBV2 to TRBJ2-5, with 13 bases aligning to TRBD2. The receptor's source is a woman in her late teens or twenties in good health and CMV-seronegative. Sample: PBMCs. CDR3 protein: CASRTSGGLQETQYF. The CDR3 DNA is TGTGCCAGCAGGACTAGCGGGGGGCTCCAAGAGACCCAGTACTTC. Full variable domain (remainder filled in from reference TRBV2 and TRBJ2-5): EPEVTQTPSHQVTQMGQEVILRCVPISNHLYFYWYRQILGQKVEFLVSFYNNEISEKSEIFDDQFSVERPDGSNFTLKIRSTKLEDSAMYFCASRTSGGLQETQYFGPGTRLLVL.